A selection of T cell receptor beta chains follows, all from one sample in a study of regulatory T cells in long-lasting Graves disease. One entry per CDR3 protein results from TCRdb running MiXCR on the multiplex PCR reads. The data hold 550,000 to 700,000 distinct CDR3 sequences, with approximately 16% observed a single time. This sample also appeared in a second study, on T cells in Graves' hyperthyroidism and ophthalmopathy.

Specimen: peripheral blood mononuclear cells (PBMCs), collected at new diagnosis, from a patient treated with antithyroid drugs. These receptors all come from a man between 18 and 35 years old with Graves disease. Both conserved end residues are part of each CDR3. A D gene is named only where the DNA matches it firmly. Expanded clones are given a class, and other clones once, few, many or no size at all.

V gene: TRBV15
J gene: TRBJ2-7
D gene: -
clone size: many
CDR3 protein: CATSRGGQRDYEQYF
CDR3 DNA: TGTGCCACCAGCAGAGGTGGACAGAGGGATTACGAGCAGTACTTC

V gene: TRBV12-3/TRBV12-4
J gene: TRBJ2-7
D gene: -
clone size: -
CDR3 protein: CASSSWGNSYEQYF
CDR3 DNA: TGTGCCAGCAGTTCTTGGGGCAATTCCTACGAGCAGTACTTC

V gene: TRBV28
J gene: TRBJ2-3
D gene: -
clone size: many
CDR3 protein: CASSLSKRAYTDTQYF
CDR3 DNA: TGTGCCAGCAGTTTAAGTAAGCGGGCCTACACAGATACGCAGTATTTT

V gene: TRBV5-1
J gene: TRBJ2-5
D gene: TRBD1
clone size: few
CDR3 protein: CASSGDRRVETQYF
CDR3 DNA: TGCGCCAGCAGCGGGGACAGGAGGGTCGAGACCCAGTACTTC

V gene: TRBV6-1
J gene: TRBJ1-6
D gene: -
clone size: -
CDR3 protein: CASRDPDRDGSPLHF
CDR3 DNA: TGTGCCAGCAGGGACCCGGACAGAGACGGGTCACCCCTCCACTTT

V gene: TRBV6-2/TRBV6-3
J gene: TRBJ2-1
D gene: -
clone size: many
CDR3 protein: CASSQRKGNEQFF
CDR3 DNA: TGTGCCAGCAGTCAAAGAAAAGGGAATGAGCAGTTCTTC

V gene: TRBV20-1
J gene: TRBJ2-7
D gene: TRBD2
clone size: -
CDR3 protein: CSLKRDLSLSYEQYF
CDR3 DNA: TGCAGTCTGAAGCGGGACCTTTCTCTCTCCTACGAGCAGTACTTC

V gene: TRBV27
J gene: TRBJ2-3
D gene: -
clone size: -
CDR3 protein: CASSLFTGTDTQYF
CDR3 DNA: TGTGCCAGCAGTTTATTCACAGGCACAGATACGCAGTATTTT

V gene: TRBV6-2/TRBV6-3
J gene: TRBJ2-1
D gene: TRBD2
clone size: -
CDR3 protein: CASSEVWREGGNEQFF
CDR3 DNA: TGTGCCAGCAGTGAAGTATGGCGGGAGGGTGGCAATGAGCAGTTCTTC

V gene: TRBV28
J gene: TRBJ1-5
D gene: TRBD1
clone size: -
CDR3 protein: CASSSGQGVVNQPQHF
CDR3 DNA: TGTGCCAGCAGTTCAGGACAGGGGGTCGTTAATCAGCCCCAGCATTTT

V gene: TRBV5-1
J gene: TRBJ1-5
D gene: -
clone size: -
CDR3 protein: CASSPLSGHNQPQHF
CDR3 DNA: TGCGCCAGCAGCCCGTTGAGCGGGCACAATCAGCCCCAGCATTTT

V gene: TRBV10-3
J gene: TRBJ1-5
D gene: -
clone size: -
CDR3 protein: CAINPKSQPQHF
CDR3 DNA: TGTGCCATCAATCCTAAAAGTCAGCCCCAGCATTTT

V gene: TRBV10-2
J gene: TRBJ2-7
D gene: TRBD2
clone size: many
CDR3 protein: CASSEHLAGGEQYF
CDR3 DNA: TGCGCCAGCAGTGAGCACCTAGCGGGAGGGGAGCAGTACTTC

V gene: TRBV20-1
J gene: TRBJ2-2
D gene: TRBD2
clone size: few
CDR3 protein: CSARRGGETAGELFF
CDR3 DNA: TGCAGTGCTAGGCGGGGGGGCGAAACCGCCGGGGAGCTGTTTTTT

V gene: TRBV28
J gene: TRBJ1-1
D gene: -
clone size: many
CDR3 protein: CASSFFSVNTEAFF
CDR3 DNA: TGTGCCAGCAGTTTTTTCTCGGTGAACACTGAAGCTTTCTTT

V gene: TRBV5-5
J gene: TRBJ2-3
D gene: -
clone size: -
CDR3 protein: CASSLDSSDTQYF
CDR3 DNA: TGTGCCAGCAGCTTGGACTCCTCAGATACGCAGTATTTT

V gene: TRBV28
J gene: TRBJ2-1
D gene: -
clone size: few
CDR3 protein: CASSVGETAREQFF
CDR3 DNA: TGTGCCAGCTCGGTCGGGGAGACAGCACGAGAGCAGTTCTTC

V gene: TRBV11-3
J gene: TRBJ2-1
D gene: TRBD2
clone size: many
CDR3 protein: CASSLWTSGSDEQFF
CDR3 DNA: TGTGCCAGCAGCCTGTGGACTAGCGGGAGTGATGAGCAGTTCTTC

V gene: TRBV6-1
J gene: TRBJ2-1
D gene: TRBD2
clone size: many
CDR3 protein: CASTPGGSWGGEQFF
CDR3 DNA: TGTGCCAGCACCCCGGGAGGTTCTTGGGGTGGTGAGCAGTTCTTC

V gene: TRBV30
J gene: TRBJ1-1
D gene: -
clone size: many
CDR3 protein: CAWSRDTTEAFF
CDR3 DNA: TGTGCCTGGAGCCGGGACACCACTGAAGCTTTCTTT

V gene: TRBV27
J gene: TRBJ2-7
D gene: TRBD1
clone size: -
CDR3 protein: CASSLSRTGDEQYF
CDR3 DNA: TGTGCCAGCAGTTTATCTCGGACAGGGGATGAGCAGTACTTC

V gene: TRBV30
J gene: TRBJ2-7
D gene: -
clone size: few
CDR3 protein: CAWSVKASERLDF
CDR3 DNA: TGTGCCTGGAGTGTAAAGGCATCCGAACGGTTGGACTTC

V gene: TRBV5-6
J gene: TRBJ2-7
D gene: -
clone size: few
CDR3 protein: CASSLNEGSATYEQYF
CDR3 DNA: TGTGCCAGCAGCCTAAATGAGGGGTCCGCGACCTACGAGCAGTACTTC

V gene: TRBV27
J gene: TRBJ2-1
D gene: TRBD2
clone size: many
CDR3 protein: CASTIGAGGVGNEQFF
CDR3 DNA: TGTGCCAGCACCATAGGGGCGGGAGGGGTGGGCAATGAGCAGTTCTTC

V gene: TRBV7-8
J gene: TRBJ2-1
D gene: TRBD2
clone size: -
CDR3 protein: CASSSGLAGGRNEQFF
CDR3 DNA: TGTGCCAGCAGTTCGGGACTAGCGGGAGGGCGTAATGAGCAGTTCTTC

V gene: TRBV5-1
J gene: TRBJ2-5
D gene: -
clone size: many
CDR3 protein: CASSSQDSETQYF
CDR3 DNA: TGCGCCAGCAGCTCCCAGGATTCGGAGACCCAGTACTTC

V gene: TRBV5-6
J gene: TRBJ2-7
D gene: TRBD2
clone size: many
CDR3 protein: CASSLIPSGMGEQYF
CDR3 DNA: TGTGCCAGCAGCTTGATCCCTAGCGGGATGGGCGAGCAGTACTTC

V gene: TRBV6-4
J gene: TRBJ1-1
D gene: -
clone size: -
CDR3 protein: CASSETNQNTEAFF
CDR3 DNA: TGTGCCAGCAGTGAAACAAATCAAAACACTGAAGCTTTCTTT

V gene: TRBV12-3/TRBV12-4
J gene: TRBJ1-2
D gene: -
clone size: few
CDR3 protein: CASSGDFAVGYTF
CDR3 DNA: TGTGCCAGCAGTGGGGACTTTGCCGTCGGCTACACCTTC

V gene: TRBV10-3
J gene: TRBJ2-1
D gene: -
clone size: -
CDR3 protein: CAISETDNEQFF
CDR3 DNA: TGTGCCATCAGTGAGACAGACAATGAGCAGTTCTTC

V gene: TRBV11-2
J gene: TRBJ1-6
D gene: TRBD1
clone size: few
CDR3 protein: CASSLSGQGPSPLHF
CDR3 DNA: TGTGCCAGCAGTCTGTCGGGACAGGGCCCTTCACCCCTCCACTTT

V gene: TRBV28
J gene: TRBJ2-1
D gene: -
clone size: few
CDR3 protein: CASSSRGSLHNEWQFF
CDR3 DNA: TGTGCCAGCAGCTCCAGGGGATCCCTCCACAATGAGTGGCAGTTCTTC

V gene: TRBV30
J gene: TRBJ2-1
D gene: -
clone size: many
CDR3 protein: CAWSASGGDGEQFF
CDR3 DNA: TGTGCCTGGAGTGCGAGCGGTGGAGACGGTGAGCAGTTCTTC

V gene: TRBV9
J gene: TRBJ2-7
D gene: -
clone size: -
CDR3 protein: CASSSPLAGSSYEQYF
CDR3 DNA: TGTGCCAGCAGCTCCCCTCTCGCGGGGAGTTCCTACGAGCAGTACTTC

V gene: TRBV5-1
J gene: TRBJ2-1
D gene: TRBD1
clone size: -
CDR3 protein: CASSQITGASYSEQFF
CDR3 DNA: TGCGCCAGCAGCCAAATAACAGGGGCTAGCTACAGTGAGCAGTTCTTC

V gene: TRBV7-9
J gene: TRBJ2-1
D gene: TRBD1
clone size: -
CDR3 protein: CASSLPGTGYNEQFF
CDR3 DNA: TGTGCCAGCAGCTTACCCGGGACAGGGTACAATGAGCAGTTCTTC

V gene: TRBV9
J gene: TRBJ2-1
D gene: -
clone size: -
CDR3 protein: CASSVALSWDNEQFF
CDR3 DNA: TGTGCCAGCAGCGTAGCTTTAAGCTGGGACAATGAGCAGTTCTTC

V gene: TRBV4-1
J gene: TRBJ2-7
D gene: -
clone size: -
CDR3 protein: CASSQEGGQRYEQYF
CDR3 DNA: TGCGCCAGCAGCCAAGAGGGCGGACAGCGCTACGAGCAGTACTTC

V gene: TRBV5-1
J gene: TRBJ2-7
D gene: TRBD2
clone size: many
CDR3 protein: CASSPRTGRGNEQYF
CDR3 DNA: TGCGCCAGCAGCCCCCGGACCGGGCGGGGGAACGAGCAGTACTTC

V gene: TRBV6-5
J gene: TRBJ1-5
D gene: TRBD1
clone size: -
CDR3 protein: CASSLPGGPQHF
CDR3 DNA: TGTGCCAGCAGTTTACCAGGGGGCCCCCAGCATTTT